Below, 27 T cell receptor beta chains from the same sample are listed, as sequenced in a study of cytomegalovirus exposure and HLA in healthy donors. Vbeta (60) and Jbeta (13) primers were used in the PCR. This table comes from immunoSEQ multiplex PCR, and its TCRdb copy is limited to in-frame clones, with some not included. The repertoire holds about 140,000 clones, with less than 80% as singletons. The sequenced sample was PBMCs. Receptors originate from a woman aged 45 to 65 in good health and CMV-seropositive.

This clone was found a few times. The rearrangement joins TRBV9 to TRBJ2-1; 9 bases fit TRBD2. From germline, CDR1 is SGDLS and CDR2 YYNGEE. The CDR3 totals 17 residues. V gave up 0 bases and J gave up 3 bases; unmatched junction bases: 7. The CDR3 here is CASSVAGGGVVYNEQFF. CDR3 DNA sequence: TGTGCCAGCAGCGTAGCCGGCGGGGGGGTGGTCTACAATGAGCAGTTCTTC.

The J gene is TRBJ2-5, the V gene TRBV28; 8 bases map to TRBD2. The CDR3 sequence is 13 residues long. Germline V gene lookup returns CDR1 MDHEN and CDR2 SYDVKM. With 9 bases clipped from V and 5 bases from J, the junction kept 8 bases outside the gene matches. In DNA, the CDR3 is TGTGCCAGTTTCCGGACTAGCCTCGAGACCCAGTACTTC. This translates into CASFRTSLETQYF.

The rearrangement uses TRBV6-5 and TRBJ2-3; 10 bases agree with TRBD2. J lost 5 bases, V lost 2 bases, and 7 bases had no gene match. The length of the CDR3 is 16 residues. Germline CDR1 reads MNHEY; CDR2 reads SVGAGI. CDR3 nucleotide sequence: TGTGCCAGCAGTTACGAAAGCGGGGGGGCCCGAGATACGCAGTATTTT. Translated, it gives CASSYESGGARDTQYF.

This clone has only a few counts. The chain couples TRBV28 to TRBJ2-6; D may be TRBD1 (5 bases). Trimming cost V 5 bases and J 0 bases, with 8 bases left between them. CDR1 and CDR2 from the germline V gene are MDHEN and SYDVKM. The CDR3 spans 15 residues. The CDR3 DNA follows: TGTGCCAGCAGTCCGACAGTCTCTGGGGCCAACGTCCTGACTTTC. Translation gives CASSPTVSGANVLTF.

The chain links TRBV28 to TRBJ1-4; D gene ambiguous. Trimming took 0 bases from V and 11 from J, leaving 16 bases between them. This CDR3 is 15 amino acids long. Germline V lookup: CDR1 MDHEN, CDR2 SYDVKM. The DNA for the CDR3 is TGTGCCAGCAGTTTATGGGACGGATCTTCGGGGAAACTGTTTTTT. Its translation: CASSLWDGSSGKLFF. Full variable domain (rest looked up from reference TRBV28 and TRBJ1-4): DVKVTQSSRYLVKRTGEKVFLECVQDMDHENMFWYRQDPGLGLRLIYFSYDVKMKEKGDIPEGYSVSREKKERFSLILESASTNQTSMYLCASSLWDGSSGKLFFGSGTQLSVL.

This clone has just a few counts. This chain's CDR3 is CASSMYRNDSPLHF. DNA for the CDR3: TGTGCCAGTAGCATGTACAGGAACGATTCACCCCTCCACTTT. This rearrangement joins TRBV19 to TRBJ1-6; D perhaps matches TRBD1 (5 bases). CDR3 length equals 14 residues. Germline V CDR1 and CDR2: LNHDA, SQIVND (reference sequence). Trimming took 6 bases from V and 8 from J, leaving 14 bases between them.

The V and J genes are TRBV5-6 and TRBJ1-3, with TRBD1 matching over 10 bases. The germline V gene encodes CDR1 SGHDT and CDR2 YYEEEE. The CDR3 loop spans 16 amino acids. V shed 4 bases, J shed 3 bases, and the junction held 7 bases outside the gene matches. This CDR3 reads CASSNPGTGDGNTIYF. The CDR3 nucleotides are TGTGCCAGCAGCAACCCCGGGACAGGGGATGGAAACACCATATATTTT.

CDR3 residues: CAWTLERGPYEQYF. The CDR3 nucleotides read TGTGCCTGGACGTTGGAGCGGGGGCCGTACGAGCAGTACTTC. This chain uses TRBV30 with TRBJ2-7; 8 nucleotides match TRBD2. CDR1 and CDR2 (germline): GTSNPN, SVGIG (reference sequence). V was pared by 4 bases and J by 4 bases, with 9 bases of the junction left unmatched. The CDR3 is made up of 14 amino acids.

V is TRBV12-5 and J is TRBJ2-7, with 10 bases matching TRBD2. This CDR3 has 14 residues. The germline gives CDR1 LGHNT, CDR2 FRNRAP. The V segment lost 4 bases and the J segment 2 bases; nucleotides outside the gene matches: 2. The CDR3 coding sequence is TGTGCTAGTGGTTCTAGCGGGGGAGCCTACGAGCAGTACTTC. It yields the protein CASGSSGGAYEQYF.

The V and J genes are TRBV6-1 and TRBJ2-1, with TRBD2 matching 12 bases. The germline V gene encodes CDR1 MNHNS and CDR2 SASEGT. With 3 bases clipped from V and 10 bases from J, the junction kept 7 bases outside the gene matches. This CDR3 comprises 15 residues. The DNA of the CDR3 is TGTGCCAGCAGTGACCTAGCGGGGGGGCCGGGCGAGCAGTTCTTC. It yields the protein CASSDLAGGPGEQFF.

The chain recombines TRBV19 with TRBJ2-6; a possible D gene is TRBD1 (5 bases). The CDR3 loop spans 16 amino acids. V lost 3 bases and J 0 bases, leaving 9 bases between the germline ends. Germline-derived CDR1 and CDR2 are LNHDA and SQIVND (reference sequence). CDR3 sequence reads: CASSISRASGANVLTF. CDR3 DNA: TGTGCCAGTAGTATCTCCAGGGCCTCTGGGGCCAACGTCCTGACTTTC.

The chain couples TRBV9 to TRBJ2-2, with D possibly being TRBD2 (6 bases). Germline values: CDR1 SGDLS, CDR2 YYNGEE. The CDR3 is 15 residues long. Trimming shortened V by 2 bases and J by 5 bases, and 13 bases separated the two germline ends. The CDR3 DNA sequence: TGTGCCAGCAGCGTTATCGGGGGTTTTACCGGGGAGCTGTTTTTT. Its translation is CASSVIGGFTGELFF.

Here the CDR3 reads CASSHRPATSGGGINEQFF. DNA of the CDR3: TGTGCCAGCAGCCACCGCCCTGCGACTAGCGGGGGGGGGATAAATGAGCAGTTCTTC. J is TRBJ2-1 and V is TRBV7-3; 14 positions match TRBD2. The CDR3 spans 19 residues. The V gene end was trimmed by 5 bases and the J gene end by 7 bases; junction bases not matched to a gene: 16. Germline loops: CDR1 SGHTA, CDR2 FQGTGA.

The genes are TRBV10-3 and TRBJ1-2; possible D gene TRBD1, 5 bases. The V end lost 6 bases, the J end lost 4 bases, and 12 bases lay between the germline ends. The CDR3 has 13 amino acids. From germline, CDR1 is ENHRY and CDR2 SYGVKD. The DNA of the CDR3 is TGTGCCATCAGGCCCGACAGCCCCTATGGCTACACCTTC. This gives the protein CAIRPDSPYGYTF.

This clone was counted a single time. The gene calls are TRBV5-1 and TRBJ2-2; 8 nucleotides agree with TRBD2. The CDR3 consists of 17 residues. J lost 2 bases, V lost 0 bases, and 6 bases had no gene match. In germline, CDR1 is SGHRS, CDR2 YFSETQ. CDR3 sequence (DNA): TGCGCCAGCAGCTTGGATCCAGCGGGGGCCAACACCGGGGAGCTGTTTTTT. This codes for CASSLDPAGANTGELFF.

The rearrangement links TRBV9 to TRBJ2-7; TRBD1 agrees at 9 bases. The CDR3 contains 14 residues. The junction had 3 bases not matched to a gene; V was cut back by 0 bases and J by 5 bases. Germline CDR1 reads SGDLS; CDR2 reads YYNGEE. The CDR3 coding sequence is TGTGCCAGCAGCGTAGCTGGGACAGGGAACGAGCAGTACTTC. It yields the protein CASSVAGTGNEQYF.

The chain joins TRBV9 to TRBJ2-1; 10 bases fit TRBD1. J lost 9 bases, V lost 4 bases, and 7 bases had no gene match. This CDR3 contains 14 residues. CDR1 is SGDLS and CDR2 is YYNGEE in the germline V gene. The CDR3 sequence: CASSSDRGRSEQFF. The CDR3 nucleotides read TGTGCCAGCAGCTCCGACAGGGGGCGATCTGAGCAGTTCTTC.

The chain links TRBV5-4 to TRBJ2-5; unclear D gene. The CDR3 has 12 amino acids. Looked up from germline, CDR1 is SGHNT and CDR2 is YYREEE (reference sequence). V dropped 4 bases and J dropped 3 bases, with 7 bases sitting between them. The CDR3 nucleotides are TGTGCCAGCAGCCTCCGGGAAGAGACCCAGTACTTC. Its translation is CASSLREETQYF. Filled out from reference TRBV5-4 and TRBJ2-5, the complete variable domain reads ETGVTQSPTHLIKTRGQQVTLRCSSQSGHNTVSWYQQALGQGPQFIFQYYREEENGRGNFPPRFSGLQFPNYSSELNVNALELDDSALYLCASSLREETQYFGPGTRLLVL.

This rearrangement joins TRBV9 to TRBJ2-1; 9 bases are shared with TRBD2. Germline CDR1 reads SGDLS; CDR2 reads YYNGEE. CDR3 length equals 15 residues. With 4 bases clipped from V and 8 bases from J, the junction kept 10 bases outside the gene matches. The CDR3 loop is CASSLGGGAVYEQFF. CDR3 coding DNA: TGTGCCAGCAGCCTAGGCGGGGGGGCCGTCTATGAGCAGTTCTTC.

The V and J genes are TRBV29-1 and TRBJ1-1; 8 bases agree with TRBD1. Trimming cost V 4 bases and J 4 bases; bases outside gene matches: 8. This CDR3 has 14 residues. CDR1 and CDR2 from the germline V gene are SQVTM and ANQGSEA. CDR3 region: CSVVPQGVGTEAFF. The CDR3 DNA reads as TGCAGCGTTGTACCACAGGGGGTAGGCACTGAAGCTTTCTTT.

The V and J genes are TRBV7-8 and TRBJ2-5; D remains ambiguous. Matching the DNA end better, TRBJ2-7 makes the J call doubtful. CDR1 is SGHVS, CDR2 FQNEAQ, per germline. This CDR3 has 12 amino acids. CDR3: CASSPRSYEQYF. Written as DNA, the CDR3 is TGTGCCAGCAGCCCACGGAGCTACGAGCAGTACTTC.

The chain recombines TRBV19 with TRBJ1-4; D unclear. Germline CDR1 reads LNHDA; CDR2 reads SQIVND (reference sequence). Trimming took 3 bases from V and 0 from J, leaving 8 bases between them. This CDR3 region has 15 residues. CDR3 in DNA: TGTGCCAGTAGTATTAAGCACCCAACTAATGAAAAACTGTTTTTT. It codes for CASSIKHPTNEKLFF.

This chain joins TRBV11-1 and TRBJ2-5; tentative D call: TRBD2 (7 bases). The CDR3 runs to 16 residues. V lost 8 bases and J 5 bases, leaving 24 bases between the germline ends. CDR1 and CDR2 from the germline V gene are SGHAT and FQDESV (reference sequence). CDR3 amino acids: CASAKGRGRGRETQYF. CDR3 DNA: TGTGCCAGCGCCAAGGGTCGAGGGCGGGGGCGGGAGACCCAGTACTTC.

The chain is built from TRBV27 and TRBJ1-2; 10 bases agree with TRBD1. Losses at the gene ends were 5 bases for V and 4 bases for J; bases not matched to a gene: 16. The CDR3 totals 18 residues. Germline V lookup: CDR1 MNHEY, CDR2 SMNVEV (reference sequence). The CDR3 protein is CASSPWGQGLSGGYGYTF. CDR3 sequence (DNA): TGTGCCAGCAGTCCGTGGGGACAGGGGCTTTCCGGTGGCTATGGCTACACCTTC.

V usage is TRBV5-6 and J usage is TRBJ1-2, with 7 positions matching TRBD1. V shed 5 bases, J shed 6 bases, and the junction held 7 bases outside the gene matches. CDR3 length: 13 amino acids. Germline V gives CDR1 SGHDT, CDR2 YYEEEE. The CDR3 DNA reads TGTGCCAGCAGTCGCGGGACAGAAAATGGCTACACCTTC. Its translation is CASSRGTENGYTF. The entire variable domain, with the rest obtained from reference TRBV5-6 and TRBJ1-2, is as follows: DAGVTQSPTHLIKTRGQQVTLRCSPKSGHDTVSWYQQALGQGPQFIFQYYEEEERQRGNFPDRFSGHQFPNYSSELNVNALLLGDSALYLCASSRGTENGYTFGSGTRLTVV.

The V call is TRBV28, the J call TRBJ1-5; D gene unclear. Trimming stripped 7 bases from V and 3 bases from J, with 19 bases between. Per the germline V gene, CDR1 is MDHEN and CDR2 is SYDVKM. The CDR3 contains 16 residues. The CDR3 DNA follows: TGTGCCAGCACCCGGAGTTCGATGTCCTTCAATCAGCCCCAGCATTTT. As protein: CASTRSSMSFNQPQHF.

This sequence joins TRBV28 and TRBJ2-7; D not resolved. V was trimmed by 3 bases and J by 3 bases, leaving 12 bases between them. This CDR3 region has 14 residues. In germline, CDR1 is MDHEN, CDR2 SYDVKM. DNA for the CDR3: TGTGCCAGCAGTTTTGGAATCGACTTCTACGAGCAGTACTTC. This gives the protein CASSFGIDFYEQYF.